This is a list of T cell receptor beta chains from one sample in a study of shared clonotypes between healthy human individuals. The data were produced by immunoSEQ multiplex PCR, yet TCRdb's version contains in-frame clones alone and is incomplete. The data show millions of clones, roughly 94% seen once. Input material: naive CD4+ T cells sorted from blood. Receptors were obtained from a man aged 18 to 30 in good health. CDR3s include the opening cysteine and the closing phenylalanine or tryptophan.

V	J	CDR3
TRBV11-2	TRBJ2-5	CASSLAQGPQETQYF
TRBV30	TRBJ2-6	CAWDQPGANVLTF
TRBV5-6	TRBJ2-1	CASSLVRGNEQFF
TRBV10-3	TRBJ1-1	CAISGATEAFF
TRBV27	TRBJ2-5	CASKRTSGYQETQYF
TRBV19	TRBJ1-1	CASSTGMRAFF
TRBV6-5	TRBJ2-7	CASSYSSSGSYEQYF
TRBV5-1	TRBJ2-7	CASSGSGGFGEQYF
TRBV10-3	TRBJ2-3	CAISVLAEDTQYF
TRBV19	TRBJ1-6	CASSKLEGQGDSPLHF
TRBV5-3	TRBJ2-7	CARSLHFRQGAYEQYF
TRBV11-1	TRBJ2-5	CASSLGWLKDKGLETQYF
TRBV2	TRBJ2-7	CASGRETVYEQYF
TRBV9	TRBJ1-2	CASSAERRFTNYGYTF
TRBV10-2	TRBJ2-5	CASSYSGTSGRRASETQYF
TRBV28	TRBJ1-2	CASSLAGLNYGYTF
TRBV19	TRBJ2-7	CASSIWSGASYEQYF
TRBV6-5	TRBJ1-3	CASSYGSVYGNTIYF
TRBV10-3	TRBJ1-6	CAISETQGKPLHF
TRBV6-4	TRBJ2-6	CASSPSVGREGANVLTF
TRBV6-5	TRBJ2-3	CASSRLAGGTDTQYF
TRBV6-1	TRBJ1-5	CASSVEDNQPQHF
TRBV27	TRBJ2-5	CASRLTGTGLGTQYF
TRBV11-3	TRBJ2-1	CASSQNRQHNSYNEQFF
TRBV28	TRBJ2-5	CASSPQGADQYF
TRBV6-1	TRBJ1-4	CASNGPGLEKLFF
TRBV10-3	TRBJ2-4	CAISIGGASKNIQYF
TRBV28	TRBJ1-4	CASSLSASDRGAGKLFF
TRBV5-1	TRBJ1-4	CASRRTGGATNEKLFF
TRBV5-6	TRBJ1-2	CASSLLGGSDGYTF
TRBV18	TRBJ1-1	CASSPPTGVNTEAFF
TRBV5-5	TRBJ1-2	CASSLRQRYGYTF
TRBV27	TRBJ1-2	CASSLTWTGRGDYGYTF
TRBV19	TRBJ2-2	CATGGQGYTGELFF
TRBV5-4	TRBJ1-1	CASSSGGRDTEAFF